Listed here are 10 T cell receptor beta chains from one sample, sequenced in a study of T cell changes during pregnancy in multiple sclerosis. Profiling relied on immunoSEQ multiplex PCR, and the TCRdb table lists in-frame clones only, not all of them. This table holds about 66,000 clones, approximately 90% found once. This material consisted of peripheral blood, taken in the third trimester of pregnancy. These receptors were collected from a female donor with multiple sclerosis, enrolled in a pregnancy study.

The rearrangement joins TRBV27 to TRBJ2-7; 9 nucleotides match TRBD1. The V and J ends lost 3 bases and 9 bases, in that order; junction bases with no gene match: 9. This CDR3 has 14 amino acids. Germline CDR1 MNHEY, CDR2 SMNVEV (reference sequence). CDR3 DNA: TGTGCCAGCAGTTTTTCACAGGGGGCCGCGACGCAGTACTTC. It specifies CASSFSQGAATQYF.

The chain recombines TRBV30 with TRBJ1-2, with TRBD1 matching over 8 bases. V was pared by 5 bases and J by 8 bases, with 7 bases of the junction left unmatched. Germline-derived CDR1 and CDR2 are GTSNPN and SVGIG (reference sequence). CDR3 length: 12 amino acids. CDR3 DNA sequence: TGTGCCTGGGCCGGGACAGGCTTAGGCTACACCTTC. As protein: CAWAGTGLGYTF.

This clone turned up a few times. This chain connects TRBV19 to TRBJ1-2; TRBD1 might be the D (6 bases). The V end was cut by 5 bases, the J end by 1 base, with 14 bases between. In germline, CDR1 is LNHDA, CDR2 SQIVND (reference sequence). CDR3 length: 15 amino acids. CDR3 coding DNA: TGTGCCAGTAGTTTCAAACGGGACATTAACTATGGCTACACCTTC. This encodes CASSFKRDINYGYTF.

For the CDR3, the DNA is TGTGCCAGCAGCGAACCTACTCCTGAGCGGGACAGTCGGGGGGGCAAGGGCTACACCTTC. Encoded protein: CASSEPTPERDSRGGKGYTF. This chain uses TRBV21-1 with TRBJ1-2. TRBV21-1 is marked as a pseudogene. This CDR3 comprises 20 residues.

This CDR3 reads CASSLQTGGTDTQYF. Written as DNA, the CDR3 is TGTGCCAGCAGCCTTCAGACAGGGGGCACAGATACGCAGTATTTT. The chain is built from TRBV9 and TRBJ2-3, with 8 positions matching TRBD1. Germline V gene sequence: CDR1 SGDLS, CDR2 YYNGEE. The CDR3 spans 15 residues. After removal of 4 bases from V and 1 base from J, the junction contained 5 bases not matched to a gene.

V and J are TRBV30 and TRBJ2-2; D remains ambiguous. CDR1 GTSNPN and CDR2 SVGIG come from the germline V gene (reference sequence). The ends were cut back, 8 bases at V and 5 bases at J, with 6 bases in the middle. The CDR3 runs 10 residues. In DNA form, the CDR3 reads TGTGCCCGCGGTACCGGGGAGCTGTTTTTT. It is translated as CARGTGELFF. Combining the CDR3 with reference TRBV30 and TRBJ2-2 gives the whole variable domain SQTIHQWPATLVQPVGSPLSLECTVEGTSNPNLYWYRQAAGRGLQLLFYSVGIGQISSEVPQNLSASRPQDRQFILSSKKLLLSDSGFYLCARGTGELFFGEGSRLTVL.

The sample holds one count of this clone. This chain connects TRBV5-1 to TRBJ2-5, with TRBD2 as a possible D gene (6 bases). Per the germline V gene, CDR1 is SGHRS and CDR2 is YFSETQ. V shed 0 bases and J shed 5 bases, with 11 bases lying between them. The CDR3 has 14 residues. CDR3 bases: TGCGCCAGCAGCTTGGGGAGGGAGCGGGAGACCCAGTACTTC. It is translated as CASSLGRERETQYF.

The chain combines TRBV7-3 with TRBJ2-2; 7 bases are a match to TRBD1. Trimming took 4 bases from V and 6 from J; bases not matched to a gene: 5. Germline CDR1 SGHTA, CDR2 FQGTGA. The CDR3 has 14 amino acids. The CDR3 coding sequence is TGTGCCAGCAGCTCGAATCAGGGGGCCGGGGAGCTGTTTTTT. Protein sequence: CASSSNQGAGELFF. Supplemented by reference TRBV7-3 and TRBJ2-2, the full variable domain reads GAGVSQTPSNKVTEKGKYVELRCDPISGHTALYWYRQSLGQGPEFLIYFQGTGAADDSGLPNDRFFAVRPEGSVSTLKIQRTERGDSAVYLCASSSNQGAGELFFGEGSRLTVL.

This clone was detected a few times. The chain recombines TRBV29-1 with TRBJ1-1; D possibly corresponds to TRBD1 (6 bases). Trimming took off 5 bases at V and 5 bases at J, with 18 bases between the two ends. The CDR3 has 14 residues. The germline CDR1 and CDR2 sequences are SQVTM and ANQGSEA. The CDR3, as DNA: TGCAGCGTTTCCACAGGGAGTGTAGGGACTGAAGCTTTCTTT. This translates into CSVSTGSVGTEAFF.

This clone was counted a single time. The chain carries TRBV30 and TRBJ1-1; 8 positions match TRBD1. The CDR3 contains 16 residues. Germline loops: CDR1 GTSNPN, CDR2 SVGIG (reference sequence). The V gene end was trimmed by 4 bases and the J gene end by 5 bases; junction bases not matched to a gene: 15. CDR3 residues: CAWIPGGRFEGTEAFF. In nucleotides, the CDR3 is TGTGCCTGGATCCCAGGGGGCCGATTTGAGGGGACTGAAGCTTTCTTT.